One T cell receptor (beta chain) is described in this entry. Its antigen is unknown. No qualities accompany the bases; no much larger clone lies one base away. This record comes from a study of blood T cell repertoires in COVID-19 (TCRdb year 2020). At the level of the whole study: The collaborator samples originated in the United States, Italy and Spain and spanned the acute and convalescent phases of COVID-19. The material from the prospective study consisted of cDNA or gDNA derived from T cells, B-cell-depleted T cells, or PBMCs. The dataset comprised deeply sampled blood TCRbeta repertoires from subjects exposed to, actively infected with, or recovered from COVID-19. A freely available public database, intended as a resource for researchers studying the immune response to SARS-CoV-2, is where the repertoires were released. Samples were obtained from the ongoing ImmuneRACE study (first 160 participants) and from 1,254 subjects provided by 6 global collaborators. The sample metadata nearly always contained a de-identified subject ID, COVID-19 status, age in years and sex. Where available, HLA class I and class II types were taken from metadata supplied by the sample provider and were not determined by assay-based typing.

The paper as a whole reports these results and caveats: The amount of clinical and demographic metadata varied by source and participant and was provided uncurated.

One collaborating source in Seattle enrolled patients during active infection and followed them longitudinally through the course of disease. Each collaborating institution followed its own protocols to collect whole blood in K2EDTA tubes. For TCRbeta analysis, collaborators shipped samples as frozen whole blood, isolated PBMCs, or DNA extracted from either of those sample types. TCRbeta CDR3 regions were amplified from genomic DNA by means of the immunoSEQ Assay, a bias-controlled multiplex PCR. The original pipeline was this. The number of nucleated cells in each sample was estimated by amplification of reference gene primers within the assay. To quantify the absolute abundance of each unique TCRbeta CDR3 rearrangement, sequence reads were collapsed and filtered. For each sample, productive Simpson clonality was calculated as the square root of Simpson's diversity index over productive rearrangements. Held by TCRdb, this immuneACCESS table contains in-frame sequences only and omits some clones. Under half of the omission traces to an unresolved V gene where checked; the cause of the rest is unknown. That table supplies the V and J calls and clone size; D and trimming were determined from the DNA. Counted in this sample were 200,000 to 300,000 clones; roughly 79% of them appeared once. 6.5% to 8.5% of the sample is taken by the ten largest.

Sequencing was done on a sample of peripheral blood. This clonotype was obtained from a woman at least 80 years old with COVID-19, enrolled during active disease.

The sequenced DNA is TGTGCCAGCAGTTTGGGAGGCGCGACGAGAAATTCACCCCTCCACTTT. This is translated as CASSLGGATRNSPLHF. The receptor chain draws on TRBV28 and TRBJ1-6; no D gene is confidently identified. According to the germline V gene, CDR1 reads MDHEN and CDR2 reads SYDVKM. V lost 3 bases and J lost 7 bases; the stretch between them is 16 bases long. The CDR3 runs 16 amino acids, cysteine and phenylalanine included. CDR3 DNA is the only sequence kept; it has 48 bases, read in frame from the first base.